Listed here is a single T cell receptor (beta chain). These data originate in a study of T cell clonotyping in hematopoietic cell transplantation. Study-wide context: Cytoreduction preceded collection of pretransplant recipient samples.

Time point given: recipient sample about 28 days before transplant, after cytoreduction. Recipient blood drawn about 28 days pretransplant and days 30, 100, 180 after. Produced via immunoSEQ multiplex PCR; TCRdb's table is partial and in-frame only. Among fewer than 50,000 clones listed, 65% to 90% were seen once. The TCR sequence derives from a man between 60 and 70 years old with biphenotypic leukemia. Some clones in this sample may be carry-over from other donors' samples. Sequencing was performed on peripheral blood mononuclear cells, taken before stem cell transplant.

The CDR3 DNA reads as TGTGCCAGCAGCTTACAGGACAGTCAGCAGTTCTTC. This translates into CASSLQDSQQFF. The chain joins TRBV11-3 to TRBJ2-1; the D gene is possibly TRBD1 (6 bases). Germline V gives CDR1 SGHNT, CDR2 YENEEA. The CDR3 has 12 amino acids. Trimming removed 2 bases from V and 11 bases from J, with 10 bases in between. Full variable domain (missing parts from reference TRBV11-3 and TRBJ2-1): EAGVVQSPRYKIIEKKQPVAFWCNPISGHNTLYWYLQNLGQGPELLIRYENEEAVDDSQLPKDRFSAERLKGVDSTLKIQPAELGDSAVYLCASSLQDSQQFFGPGTRLTVL.